This T cell receptor (beta chain) comes out of a study of blood T cells in healthy people across ages. Study results and limitations: What prevented conclusive comparison of naive and antigen-experienced cells was that PBMCs were unsorted.

Germline V gives CDR1 SQVTM, CDR2 ANQGSEA. The CDR3 is 13 amino acids. V was pared by 4 bases and J by 9 bases, with 11 bases of the junction left unmatched. Note on this clonotype: Its antigen is currently unknown.

The second PCR ran 7 to 11 cycles with a sample-barcoded 5' primer and J-beta primers. Through a template-switch adaptor with 12 random nucleotides, each cDNA molecule received a tag. Individual samples furnished no less than 2.5 million CDR3-containing paired-end reads apiece. TCRdb re-derived calls from the 5' RACE reads in MiXCR, one entry per CDR3 protein. The sample shows some 700,000 distinct CDR3 sequences, about 20% of them seen only once. The chain employs TRBV29-1 and TRBJ1-2, with 7 nucleotides matching TRBD1. The sequence was collected from a man aged 65-85 years in good health. Sequenced material: blood. The CDR3 nucleotides are TGCAGCGTTGCCCGTGGAGGGGGCGATCGCTACACCTTC. As protein: CSVARGGGDRYTF.